The rows below give T cell receptor beta chains drawn from one sample of a study of T cells after yellow fever vaccination. From the 5' RACE reads, TCRdb called clonotypes with MiXCR, one entry per CDR3 protein. The profile shows tens of thousands of distinct CDR3 sequences, roughly 3.2% of them singletons. This sample comprised PBMCs, either bulk or a sorted T-cell subset (CD4+, CD8+, memory, or dextramer-sorted; not recorded which), obtained around 45 days after the first yellow fever vaccination. Source of these receptors: a man between 18 and 29 years old who received the YFV17D yellow fever vaccine. Each CDR3 is given with its conserved first and last residue. The D gene is left open where the match is weak. Rows may omit the clone size; those that give it use once, few, many or a size class.

d_call j_call v_call clone_size cdr3_nt cdr3_aa
TRBD1 TRBJ2-3 TRBV5-1 medium-sized TGCGCCAGCAGCTCAGGGACAGCCACAGATACGCAGTATTTT CASSSGTATDTQYF
- TRBJ1-4 TRBV18 many TGTGCCAGCTCACCACCGGGTCAGAATGAAAAACTGTTTTTT CASSPPGQNEKLFF
- TRBJ2-3 TRBV6-5 many TGTGCCAGCAGTTACTCGGGGAAGTTCCGAGATACGCAGTATTTT CASSYSGKFRDTQYF
- TRBJ2-3 TRBV20-1 many TGCAGTGCTGGATACACAGATACGCAGTATTTT CSAGYTDTQYF
- TRBJ1-2 TRBV9 many TGTGCCAGCAGCGTAATGTCGGTTGCAAGTTTCTACACCTTC CASSVMSVASFYTF
- TRBJ1-1 TRBV5-4 - TGTGCCAGCAGCTTGGGGCTCGGGGGGGCGGCCACTGAAGCTTTCTTT CASSLGLGGAATEAFF
TRBD2 TRBJ2-3 TRBV7-2 many TGTGCCAGCAGCTCCCCTAGCGGGGGGGCCGGCACAGATACGCAGTATTTT CASSSPSGGAGTDTQYF
- TRBJ2-3 TRBV5-6 many TGTGCCAGCAGCTTGAGTCCCCGCACAGATACGCAGTATTTT CASSLSPRTDTQYF
- TRBJ2-1 TRBV11-3 - TGTGCCAGCAGCTTAGATCAGGGGGGCAGTGCCACCTACAATGAGCAGTTCTTC CASSLDQGGSATYNEQFF
TRBD2 TRBJ2-3 TRBV7-2 many TGTGCCAGCAGCCGCGGGGGGGCCAGCACAGATACGCAGTATTTT CASSRGGASTDTQYF
- TRBJ2-1 TRBV11-1 many TGTGCCAGCAGCTCGTCTACCCCTCGTCCGAGCTCCTACAATGAGCAGTTCTTC CASSSSTPRPSSYNEQFF
- TRBJ2-5 TRBV2 many TGTGCCAGCACCATTATGGAGACCCAGTACTTC CASTIMETQYF
- TRBJ1-5 TRBV12-3/TRBV12-4 many TGTGCCAGCAGTTTAGGGTGGGTCAGCCAGCCCCAGCATTTT CASSLGWVSQPQHF
- TRBJ2-5 TRBV12-3/TRBV12-4 medium-sized TGTGCCAGCCTTTCGGATACGGGAATTCGGGAGACCCAGTACTTC CASLSDTGIRETQYF
- TRBJ2-2 TRBV19 many TGTGCCAGTAGTATCCAGGGGGGATCCGGGGAGCTGTTTTTT CASSIQGGSGELFF
- TRBJ1-6 TRBV4-3 many TGCGCCAGCAGCCAAGAAATAAGGGTTGGTTCACCCCTCCACTTT CASSQEIRVGSPLHF
TRBD2 TRBJ2-1 TRBV28 many TGTGCCAGCACGGGCCTAGCGGGGGGGCATGAGCAGTTCTTC CASTGLAGGHEQFF
TRBD1 TRBJ1-5 TRBV12-3/TRBV12-4 many TGTGCCAGCAGTTTAGAGCACGGGACAGGGCAGAATCAGCCCCAGCATTTT CASSLEHGTGQNQPQHF
- TRBJ2-5 TRBV5-1 medium-sized TGCGCCAGCAGCTTGGAGGGGACCCCTTTGGAGACCCAGTACTTC CASSLEGTPLETQYF
- TRBJ2-2 TRBV9 many TGTGCCAGCAGCCCCGTGGGGGGACATGTTACCGGGGAGCTGTTTTTT CASSPVGGHVTGELFF
- TRBJ2-3 TRBV29-1 medium-sized TGCAGCGTTGCCAGGGCAAGGACAGATACGCAGTATTTT CSVARARTDTQYF
- TRBJ1-4 TRBV4-1 many TGCGCCAGCAGCTTCCGGGCCCCTCGTGGGGCTAATGAAAAACTGTTTTTT CASSFRAPRGANEKLFF
- TRBJ2-7 TRBV6-5 many TGTGCCAGCAGTTACTCCCCCGCCAGGGACTACGAGCAGTACTTC CASSYSPARDYEQYF
TRBD2 TRBJ2-1 TRBV20-1 many TGCAGTGCCCATAGCGGGGGGGAGGTCGGCAATGAGCAGTTCTTC CSAHSGGEVGNEQFF
- TRBJ2-7 TRBV11-2 many TGTGCCAGCAGCCCCCGACATGAGGGGCCCAACGAGCAGTACTTC CASSPRHEGPNEQYF
- TRBJ2-1 TRBV5-8 many TGTGCCAGCAGCTTGGAGGGGGGGCCTGGGAATGAGCAGTTCTTC CASSLEGGPGNEQFF
- TRBJ2-2 TRBV5-1 many TGCGCCAGCAGCTTGGATGGAAACACCGGGGAGCTGTTTTTT CASSLDGNTGELFF
- TRBJ1-2 TRBV7-9 many TGTGCCAGCAGCTTAGCGCGAGGCAGGGGAGCCTATGGCTACACCTTC CASSLARGRGAYGYTF
- TRBJ1-1 TRBV11-2 many TGTGCCAGCAGCCGACAGAACACTGAAGCTTTCTTT CASSRQNTEAFF
- TRBJ2-3 TRBV7-2 - TGTGCCAGCCCCCTGGAGGGCGGTGATACGCAGTATTTT CASPLEGGDTQYF
- TRBJ1-2 TRBV10-3 - TGTGCCATCAGTGAAGGCAGCCGCTCCTATGGCTACACCTTC CAISEGSRSYGYTF
- TRBJ1-1 TRBV5-1 many TGCGCCAGCAGCTTGCGAATGGGGAACACTGAAGCTTTCTTT CASSLRMGNTEAFF
TRBD1 TRBJ1-6 TRBV4-3 many TGCGCCAGCAGCCGATACAGGGGGAGTAATTCACCCCTCCACTTT CASSRYRGSNSPLHF
- TRBJ2-7 TRBV7-2 many TGTGCCAGCAGCTTAAACCGGGACCGCTCTCGCGGGCAGTACTTC CASSLNRDRSRGQYF
- TRBJ1-2 TRBV6-5 many TGTGCCAGCAGTTCCTCAGGGGTTGGTTGGTATGGCTACACCTTC CASSSSGVGWYGYTF
TRBD2 TRBJ2-3 TRBV5-1 medium-sized TGCGCCAGCAGCTCCTCCGGGACTAGCGGATACGAGCCGCAGTATTTT CASSSSGTSGYEPQYF
TRBD2 TRBJ2-5 TRBV5-1 medium-sized TGCGCCAGCAGCTTGGGCGTTGCGGGAGGAGAGACCCAGTACTTC CASSLGVAGGETQYF
TRBD2 TRBJ2-3 TRBV7-9 many TGTGCCAGCAGCCCCCTAGCGGGGAACTTCGCAGATACGCAGTATTTT CASSPLAGNFADTQYF
- TRBJ2-3 TRBV18 many TGTGCCAGCTCACTGTACGAACCGGGACTTACAGATACGCAGTATTTT CASSLYEPGLTDTQYF
- TRBJ1-1 TRBV5-1 many TGCGCCAGCAGCTTGACCGGGACGGGGACTGAAGCTTTCTTT CASSLTGTGTEAFF
TRBD2 TRBJ2-5 TRBV18 many TGTGCCAGCTCACCGAACTCCCCGGGACTAGCCCCAGAGACCCAGTACTTC CASSPNSPGLAPETQYF
- TRBJ2-1 TRBV29-1 many TGCAGCGTTGACCAAGACTGGAATGAGCAGTTCTTC CSVDQDWNEQFF
TRBD1 TRBJ2-5 TRBV10-2 many TGCGCCAGCAGTGACCCGACAGGGCGAGAGACCCAGTACTTC CASSDPTGRETQYF
- TRBJ2-7 TRBV6-5 many TGTGCCAGCAGTCCGCCCGGAGGAGAGCAGTACTTC CASSPPGGEQYF
TRBD2 TRBJ2-1 TRBV9 many TGTGCCAGCACCCTCGGGGGGGACTTAACCAATGAGCAGTTCTTC CASTLGGDLTNEQFF
- TRBJ1-6 TRBV4-3 many TGCGCCAGCAGCCCGCAGGGGAATTCACCCCTCCACTTT CASSPQGNSPLHF
- TRBJ2-1 TRBV7-2 many TGTGCCAGCAGCCGACCCCCGGGCCATCGGGTCAACAATGAGCAGTTCTTC CASSRPPGHRVNNEQFF
- TRBJ1-5 TRBV7-2 many TGTGCCAGCAGCTTAGGGGGGGCGGGACAGCCCCAGCATTTT CASSLGGAGQPQHF
- TRBJ1-1 TRBV15 many TGTGCCACCAGCAGAGAGGTGGGGGATCTGAACACTGAAGCTTTCTTT CATSREVGDLNTEAFF